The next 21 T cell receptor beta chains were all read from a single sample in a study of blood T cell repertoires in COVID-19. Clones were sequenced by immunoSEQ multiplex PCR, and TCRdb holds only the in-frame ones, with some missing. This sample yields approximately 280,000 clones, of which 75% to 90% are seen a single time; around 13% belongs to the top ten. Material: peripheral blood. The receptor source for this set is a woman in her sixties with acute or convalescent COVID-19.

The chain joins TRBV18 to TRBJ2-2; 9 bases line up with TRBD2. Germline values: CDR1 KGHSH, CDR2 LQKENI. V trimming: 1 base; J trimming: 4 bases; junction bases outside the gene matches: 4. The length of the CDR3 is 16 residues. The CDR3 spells CASSPQSGRSTGELFF. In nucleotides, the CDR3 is TGTGCCAGCTCACCACAGAGCGGGAGGAGCACCGGGGAGCTGTTTTTT.

CDR3 residues: CASGEGARVNTEAFF. The CDR3 region has the DNA TGCGCCAGCGGTGAGGGGGCTAGGGTGAACACTGAAGCTTTCTTT. This chain joins TRBV5-1 and TRBJ1-1; 7 bases match TRBD1. This CDR3 comprises 15 residues. Germline V gene sequence: CDR1 SGHRS, CDR2 YFSETQ. J lost 0 bases, V lost 7 bases, and 9 bases had no gene match.

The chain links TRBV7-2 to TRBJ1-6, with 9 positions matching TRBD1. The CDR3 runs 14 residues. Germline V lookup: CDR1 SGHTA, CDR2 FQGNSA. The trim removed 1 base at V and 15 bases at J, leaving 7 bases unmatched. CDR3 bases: TGTGCCAGCAGCTTAGGGGACAGGGCTCAGCTCCTCCACTTT. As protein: CASSLGDRAQLLHF.

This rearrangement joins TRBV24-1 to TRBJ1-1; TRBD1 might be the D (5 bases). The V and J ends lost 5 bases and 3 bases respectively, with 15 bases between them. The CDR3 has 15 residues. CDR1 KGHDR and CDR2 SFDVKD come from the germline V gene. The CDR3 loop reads CATSASGFVDTEAFF. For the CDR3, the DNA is TGTGCCACCAGTGCATCAGGGTTTGTGGACACTGAAGCTTTCTTT.

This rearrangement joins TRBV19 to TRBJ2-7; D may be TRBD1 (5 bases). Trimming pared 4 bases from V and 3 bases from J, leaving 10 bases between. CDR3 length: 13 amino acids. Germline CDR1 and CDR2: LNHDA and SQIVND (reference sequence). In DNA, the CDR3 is TGTGCCAGTAGTACGACAGATATCTACGAGCAGTACTTC. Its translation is CASSTTDIYEQYF.

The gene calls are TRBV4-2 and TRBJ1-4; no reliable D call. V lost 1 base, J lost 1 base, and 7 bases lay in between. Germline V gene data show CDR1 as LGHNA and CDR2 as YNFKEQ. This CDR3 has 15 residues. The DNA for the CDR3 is TGTGCCAGCAGCCAAGTTACGGGAACTAATGAAAAACTGTTTTTT. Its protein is CASSQVTGTNEKLFF.

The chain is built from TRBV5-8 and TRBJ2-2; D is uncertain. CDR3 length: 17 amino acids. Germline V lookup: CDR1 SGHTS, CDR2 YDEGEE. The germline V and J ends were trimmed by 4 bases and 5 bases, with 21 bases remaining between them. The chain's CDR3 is CASSDGVAELLTGELFF. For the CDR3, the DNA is TGTGCCAGCAGCGATGGCGTTGCAGAGCTACTAACCGGGGAGCTGTTTTTT. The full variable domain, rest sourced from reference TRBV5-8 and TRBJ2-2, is EAGVTQSPTHLIKTRGQQATLRCSPISGHTSVYWYQQALGLGLQFLLWYDEGEERNRGNFPPRFSGRQFPNYSSELNVNALELEDSALYLCASSDGVAELLTGELFFGEGSRLTVL.

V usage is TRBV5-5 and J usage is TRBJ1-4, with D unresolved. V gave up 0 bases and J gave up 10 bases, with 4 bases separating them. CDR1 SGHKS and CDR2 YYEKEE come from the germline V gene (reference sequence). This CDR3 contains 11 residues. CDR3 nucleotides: TGTGCCAGCAGCTTGGGAGGAAAACTGTTTTTT. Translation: CASSLGGKLFF.

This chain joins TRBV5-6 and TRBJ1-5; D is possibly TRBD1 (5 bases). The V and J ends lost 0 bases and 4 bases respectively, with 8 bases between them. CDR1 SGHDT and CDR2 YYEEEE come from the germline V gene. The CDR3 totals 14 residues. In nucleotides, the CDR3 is TGTGCCAGCAGCTTGGGGGACTTAAATCAGCCCCAGCATTTT. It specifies CASSLGDLNQPQHF.

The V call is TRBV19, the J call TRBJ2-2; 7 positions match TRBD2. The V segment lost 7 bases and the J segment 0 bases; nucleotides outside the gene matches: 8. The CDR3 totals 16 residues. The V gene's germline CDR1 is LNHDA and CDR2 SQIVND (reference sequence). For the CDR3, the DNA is TGTGCCAGTACTAAACACGCGGGGGCGAACACCGGGGAGCTGTTTTTT. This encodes CASTKHAGANTGELFF.

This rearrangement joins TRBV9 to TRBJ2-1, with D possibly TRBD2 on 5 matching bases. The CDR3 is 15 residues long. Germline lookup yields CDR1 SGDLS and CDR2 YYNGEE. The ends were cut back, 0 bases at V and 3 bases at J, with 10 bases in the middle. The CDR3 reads CASSVAGIGYNEQFF. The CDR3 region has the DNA TGTGCCAGCAGCGTAGCGGGGATCGGCTACAATGAGCAGTTCTTC.

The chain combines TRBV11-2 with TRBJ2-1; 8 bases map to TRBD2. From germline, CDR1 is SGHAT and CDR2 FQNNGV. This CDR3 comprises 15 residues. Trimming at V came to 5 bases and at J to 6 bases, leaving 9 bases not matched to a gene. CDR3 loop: CASSRGFRGGNEQFF. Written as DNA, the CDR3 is TGTGCCAGCAGCCGCGGGTTTCGGGGGGGCAATGAGCAGTTCTTC.

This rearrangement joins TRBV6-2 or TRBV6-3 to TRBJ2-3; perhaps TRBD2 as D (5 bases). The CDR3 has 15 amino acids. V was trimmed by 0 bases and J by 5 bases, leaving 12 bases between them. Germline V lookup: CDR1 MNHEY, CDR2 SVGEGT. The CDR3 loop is CASSYSVDSLDTQYF. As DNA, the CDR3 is TGTGCCAGCAGTTACTCGGTGGACTCTCTAGATACGCAGTATTTT.

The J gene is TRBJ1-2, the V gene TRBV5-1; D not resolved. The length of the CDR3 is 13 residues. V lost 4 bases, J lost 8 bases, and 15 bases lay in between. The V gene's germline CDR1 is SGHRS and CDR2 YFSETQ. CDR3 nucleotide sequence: TGCGCCAGCAGCCCGGGTCGGTTAGGAGGCTACACCTTC. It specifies CASSPGRLGGYTF.

In nucleotides, the CDR3 is TGTGCCAGCAGCTCCGGGGGGGCCGGGGAGCTGTTTTTT. Translating it yields CASSSGGAGELFF. This rearrangement joins TRBV13 to TRBJ2-2; TRBD2 aligns across 8 bases. The CDR3 totals 13 residues. Germline trimming cut 4 bases from V and 6 bases from J; bases unmatched to any gene: 1. Looked up from germline, CDR1 is PRHDT and CDR2 is FYEKMQ (reference sequence).

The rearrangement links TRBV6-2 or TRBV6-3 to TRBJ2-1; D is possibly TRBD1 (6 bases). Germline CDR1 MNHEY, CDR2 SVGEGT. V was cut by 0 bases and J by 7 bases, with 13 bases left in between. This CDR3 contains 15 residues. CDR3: CASSYSALRGNEQFF. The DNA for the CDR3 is TGTGCCAGCAGTTACTCCGCCCTTAGGGGGAATGAGCAGTTCTTC.

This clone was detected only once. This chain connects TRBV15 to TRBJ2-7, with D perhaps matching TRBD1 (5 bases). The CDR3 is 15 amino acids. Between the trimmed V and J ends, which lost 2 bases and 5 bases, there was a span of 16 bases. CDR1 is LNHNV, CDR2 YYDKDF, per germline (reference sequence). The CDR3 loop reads CATSRHSGRANEQYF. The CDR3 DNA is TGTGCCACCAGCAGACATTCGGGCAGGGCGAACGAGCAGTACTTC.

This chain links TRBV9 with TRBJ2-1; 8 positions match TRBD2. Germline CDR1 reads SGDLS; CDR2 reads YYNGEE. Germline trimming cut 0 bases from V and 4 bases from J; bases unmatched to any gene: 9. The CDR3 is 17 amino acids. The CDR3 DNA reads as TGTGCCAGCAGCGTAGGGTTAGCGGGGATCCTATACAATGAGCAGTTCTTC. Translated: CASSVGLAGILYNEQFF.

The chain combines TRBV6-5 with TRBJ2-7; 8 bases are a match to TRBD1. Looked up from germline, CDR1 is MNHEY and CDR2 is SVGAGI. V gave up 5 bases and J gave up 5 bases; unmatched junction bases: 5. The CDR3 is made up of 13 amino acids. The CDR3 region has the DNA TGTGCCAGCAGTCCAAGGACAGGGAACGAGCAGTACTTC. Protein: CASSPRTGNEQYF.

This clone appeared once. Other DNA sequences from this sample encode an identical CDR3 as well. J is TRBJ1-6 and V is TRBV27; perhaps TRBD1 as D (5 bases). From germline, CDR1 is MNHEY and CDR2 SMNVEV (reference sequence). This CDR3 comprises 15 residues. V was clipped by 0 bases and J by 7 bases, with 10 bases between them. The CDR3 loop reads CASSLSTGGNSPLHF. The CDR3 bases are TGTGCCAGCAGTTTATCGACCGGGGGGAATTCACCCCTCCACTTT.

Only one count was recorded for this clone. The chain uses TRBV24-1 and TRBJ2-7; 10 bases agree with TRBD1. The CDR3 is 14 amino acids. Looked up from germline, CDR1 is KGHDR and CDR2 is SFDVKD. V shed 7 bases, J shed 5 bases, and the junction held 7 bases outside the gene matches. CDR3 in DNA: TGTGCCACCAGGGGGACAGGGGAAGCCAACGAGCAGTACTTC. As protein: CATRGTGEANEQYF.